The next 28 T cell receptor beta chains were all read from a single sample in a study of cytomegalovirus exposure and HLA in healthy donors. Primers included in the PCR were 60 Vbeta and 13 Jbeta primers. The protocol was immunoSEQ multiplex PCR, while the TCRdb copy is restricted to in-frame clones and leaves out a portion. The repertoire holds 150,000 to 200,000 clones, with around 76% as singletons. Input material: PBMCs. The receptors shown here come from a female donor in good health and CMV-seronegative.

This clone has more than one count but fewer than ten. The chain combines TRBV19 with TRBJ2-7; TRBD1 aligns across 7 bases. CDR1 is LNHDA and CDR2 is SQIVND in the germline V gene (reference sequence). CDR3 length: 16 residues. Trimming removed 7 bases from V and 5 bases from J; junction bases left unmatched: 17. The CDR3 DNA is TGTGCCAGTAAGCAGATCTCCGGGACAGTAGGCCACGAGCAGTACTTC. Translated: CASKQISGTVGHEQYF.

The genes are TRBV2 and TRBJ2-2; a weak D match, TRBD2 (5 bases). CDR1 and CDR2 from the germline V gene are SNHLY and FYNNEI. Trimming shortened V by 7 bases and J by 5 bases, and 8 bases separated the two germline ends. The CDR3 has 12 residues. CDR3 sequence: CASKPGTGELFF. The CDR3 region has the DNA TGTGCCAGCAAACCGGGGACCGGGGAGCTGTTTTTT.

This chain joins TRBV4-1 and TRBJ1-2; D is unresolved. V was cut by 1 base and J by 8 bases, with 11 bases left in between. CDR3 size: 13 residues. Germline loops: CDR1 MGHRA, CDR2 YSYEKL. CDR3 bases: TGCGCCAGCAGCCAAGGTATTCTAGAGGGCTACACCTTC. It specifies CASSQGILEGYTF.

The V gene is TRBV19, the J gene TRBJ1-1, with 8 nucleotides matching TRBD1. The germline V gene encodes CDR1 LNHDA and CDR2 SQIVND (reference sequence). The J segment lost 1 base and the V segment lost 8 bases, leaving 6 bases of the junction unmatched. This CDR3 comprises 14 residues. The CDR3 reads CASLPGTGNTEAFF. The CDR3 coding sequence is TGTGCCAGTCTCCCCGGGACAGGGAACACTGAAGCTTTCTTT.

This chain uses TRBV2 with TRBJ2-2, with a possible D match to TRBD2 (6 bases). This CDR3 has 14 residues. The germline gives CDR1 SNHLY, CDR2 FYNNEI. Trimming cost V 5 bases and J 4 bases, with 11 bases left between them. The CDR3 region is CASSLTSLTGELFF. DNA for the CDR3: TGTGCCAGCAGTCTAACTAGCCTCACCGGGGAGCTGTTTTTT.

This chain joins TRBV7-6 and TRBJ2-3; D might be TRBD2 (6 bases). The germline CDR1 and CDR2 sequences are SGHVS and FNYEAQ. V gave up 1 base and J gave up 2 bases, with 16 bases separating them. This CDR3 is built from 17 residues. The CDR3 sequence: CASSLEVRGRITDTQYF. The CDR3 DNA sequence: TGTGCCAGCAGCTTAGAGGTTCGGGGGAGGATCACAGATACGCAGTATTTT.

This chain connects TRBV5-1 to TRBJ2-3, with a possible D match to TRBD1 (5 bases). The CDR3 contains 14 residues. CDR1 is SGHRS, CDR2 YFSETQ, per germline. The V gene lost 7 bases and the J gene lost 0 bases, with 12 bases spanning the gap. CDR3 in amino acids: CASGPDISTDTQYF. In nucleotides, the CDR3 is TGCGCCAGCGGCCCGGACATTAGCACAGATACGCAGTATTTT.

As to this clone: Other DNA variants within this sample encode the same CDR3. The V call is TRBV5-1, the J call TRBJ2-7, with D hard to call. The CDR3 is 13 amino acids. V lost 4 bases, J lost 1 base, and 9 bases lay in between. CDR1 is SGHRS, CDR2 YFSETQ, per germline. The CDR3 nucleotides are TGCGCCAGCAGCGTGCCAGGTTCCTACGAGCAGTACTTC. It codes for CASSVPGSYEQYF.

The genes are TRBV12-2 and TRBJ2-1; the listed D gene, TRBD2, was not tested against the DNA. TRBV12-2 represents a pseudogene. There are 12 residues in the CDR3. CDR3 in amino acids: CASRFFYNEQFF. The DNA of the CDR3 is TGTGCAAGTCGCTTCTTCTACAATGAGCAGTTCTTC.

The chain uses TRBV19 and TRBJ1-6, with 8 nucleotides matching TRBD1. Per germline, CDR1 LNHDA and CDR2 SQIVND (reference sequence). Trimming took 2 bases from V and 6 from J; bases not matched to a gene: 9. The CDR3 has 17 residues. In DNA form, the CDR3 reads TGTGCCAGTAGTATACCCCCGCAGGGGGCGCTTAATTCACCCCTCCACTTT. It is translated as CASSIPPQGALNSPLHF. Full variable domain (missing parts from reference TRBV19 and TRBJ1-6): DGGITQSPKYLFRKEGQNVTLSCEQNLNHDAMYWYRQDPGQGLRLIYYSQIVNDFQKGDIAEGYSVSREKKESFPLTVTSAQKNPTAFYLCASSIPPQGALNSPLHFGNGTRLTVT.

V and J are TRBV28 and TRBJ2-1; 11 nucleotides line up with TRBD2. The CDR3 spans 14 residues. Per the germline V gene, CDR1 is MDHEN and CDR2 is SYDVKM. The J segment lost 4 bases and the V segment lost 8 bases, leaving 4 bases of the junction unmatched. This CDR3 is CASGLAGGYNEQFF. The CDR3 DNA is TGTGCCAGCGGCTTAGCGGGAGGGTACAATGAGCAGTTCTTC.

This chain connects TRBV5-5 to TRBJ1-2; 9 nucleotides line up with TRBD1. V shed 4 bases, J shed 8 bases, and the junction held 12 bases outside the gene matches. Germline V gene lookup returns CDR1 SGHKS and CDR2 YYEKEE (reference sequence). The CDR3 contains 15 residues. The CDR3 spells CASSTAGTGLSGYTF. In nucleotides, the CDR3 is TGTGCCAGCAGCACTGCCGGGACAGGGTTGAGCGGCTACACCTTC. Combining the CDR3 with reference TRBV5-5 and TRBJ1-2 gives the whole variable domain DAGVTQSPTHLIKTRGQQVTLRCSPISGHKSVSWYQQVLGQGPQFIFQYYEKEERGRGNFPDRFSARQFPNYSSELNVNALLLGDSALYLCASSTAGTGLSGYTFGSGTRLTVV.

The chain has TRBV11-1 and TRBJ2-7; the match to TRBD2 covers 10 bases. With V trimmed by 4 bases and J by 2 bases, 2 bases remained unmatched. Germline CDR1 is SGHAT and CDR2 is FQDESV (reference sequence). This CDR3 is built from 14 residues. The CDR3 loop reads CASSSSGGAYEQYF. The CDR3 DNA reads TGTGCCAGCAGCTCTAGCGGGGGTGCCTACGAGCAGTACTTC.

This clone was found a few times. This chain links TRBV5-6 with TRBJ2-3; D is possibly TRBD2 (6 bases). The CDR3 extends over 15 amino acids. Looked up from germline, CDR1 is SGHDT and CDR2 is YYEEEE. V gave up 4 bases and J gave up 1 base, with 13 bases separating them. CDR3 sequence: CASSDGTGGTDTQYF. CDR3 nucleotides: TGTGCCAGCAGCGACGGGACTGGGGGCACAGATACGCAGTATTTT. Full variable domain (outside the CDR3, taken from reference TRBV5-6 and TRBJ2-3): DAGVTQSPTHLIKTRGQQVTLRCSPKSGHDTVSWYQQALGQGPQFIFQYYEEEERQRGNFPDRFSGHQFPNYSSELNVNALLLGDSALYLCASSDGTGGTDTQYFGPGTRLTVL.

This clone was counted only a few times. The V call is TRBV5-4, the J call TRBJ1-4, with D uncertain. V was clipped by 1 base and J by 5 bases, with 6 bases between them. The CDR3 spans 13 residues. CDR1 is SGHNT and CDR2 is YYREEE in the germline V gene (reference sequence). DNA of the CDR3: TGTGCCAGCAGCTTGCACGGGAATGAAAAACTGTTTTTT. Translated: CASSLHGNEKLFF. Filled out from reference TRBV5-4 and TRBJ1-4, the complete variable domain reads ETGVTQSPTHLIKTRGQQVTLRCSSQSGHNTVSWYQQALGQGPQFIFQYYREEENGRGNFPPRFSGLQFPNYSSELNVNALELDDSALYLCASSLHGNEKLFFGSGTQLSVL.

The chain uses TRBV5-4 and TRBJ2-3; D gene unclear. Germline CDR1 reads SGHNT; CDR2 reads YYREEE (reference sequence). CDR3 length: 14 amino acids. The V gene lost 0 bases and the J gene lost 1 base, with 6 bases spanning the gap. Here the CDR3 DNA reads TGTGCCAGCAGCTTGGACAAAGGCACAGATACGCAGTATTTT. Translated, it gives CASSLDKGTDTQYF.

This clone was detected once. V usage is TRBV27 and J usage is TRBJ2-1; 8 nucleotides agree with TRBD2. The CDR3 length is 18 residues. Germline CDR1 and CDR2: MNHEY and SMNVEV (reference sequence). V dropped 4 bases and J dropped 6; count of bases not matched to a gene: 17. CDR3 amino acids: CASSSPGLVIPIGNEQFF. The CDR3 coding sequence is TGTGCCAGCAGTTCACCGGGACTAGTAATCCCCATCGGCAATGAGCAGTTCTTC.

This clone appeared a few times. V is TRBV13 and J is TRBJ2-1; TRBD2 is a possible D gene (5 bases). The CDR3 runs 15 residues. Trimming stripped 0 bases from V and 1 base from J, with 7 bases between. Germline CDR1 is PRHDT and CDR2 is FYEKMQ (reference sequence). The CDR3 nucleotides read TGTGCCAGCAGCTTAGGACGGGGTTCCTACAATGAGCAGTTCTTC. Translating gives CASSLGRGSYNEQFF. Supplemented by reference TRBV13 and TRBJ2-1, the full variable domain reads AAGVIQSPRHLIKEKRETATLKCYPIPRHDTVYWYQQGPGQDPQFLISFYEKMQSDKGSIPDRFSAQQFSDYHSELNMSSLELGDSALYFCASSLGRGSYNEQFFGPGTRLTVL.

The genes are TRBV5-1 and TRBJ1-1; D remains unclear. Germline V CDR1 and CDR2: SGHRS, YFSETQ. CDR3 length: 12 amino acids. V lost 5 bases to trimming and J lost 5 bases, with 10 bases between them. In nucleotides, the CDR3 is TGCGCCAGCAGGATGGAGAGGACTGAAGCTTTCTTT. Its protein is CASRMERTEAFF.

The chain combines TRBV7-8 with TRBJ2-1; 9 nucleotides align to TRBD2. Looked up from germline, CDR1 is SGHVS and CDR2 is FQNEAQ. V trimming: 5 bases; J trimming: 7 bases; junction bases outside the gene matches: 15. The CDR3 is made up of 17 amino acids. CDR3 nucleotide sequence: TGTGCCAGCAGCCTTGCGCGGGGGGGGAGGGCCGTGAATGAGCAGTTCTTC. This translates into CASSLARGGRAVNEQFF.

CDR3 nucleotide sequence: TGCGCCAGCAGTGATTTCGGCGGGTCAGGCACCGGGGAGCTGTTTTTT. As protein: CASSDFGGSGTGELFF. The chain uses TRBV10-1 and TRBJ2-2; D is possibly TRBD2 (5 bases). V was clipped by 3 bases and J by 4 bases, with 15 bases between them. This CDR3 comprises 16 residues. The germline CDR1 and CDR2 sequences are WNHNN and SYGVQD (reference sequence).

This chain links TRBV11-2 with TRBJ2-1; D possibly corresponds to TRBD1 (6 bases). Germline CDR1 is SGHAT and CDR2 is FQNNGV. The CDR3 has 14 residues. V was shortened by 1 base and J by 5 bases, with 9 bases between the two germline ends. Here the CDR3 DNA reads TGTGCCAGCAGCTTAGTAACAGGGCACAATGAGCAGTTCTTC. It translates to CASSLVTGHNEQFF. The variable domain in full, with the rest retrieved from reference TRBV11-2 and TRBJ2-1, is EAGVAQSPRYKIIEKRQSVAFWCNPISGHATLYWYQQILGQGPKLLIQFQNNGVVDDSQLPKDRFSAERLKGVDSTLKIQPAKLEDSAVYLCASSLVTGHNEQFFGPGTRLTVL.

This chain uses TRBV5-1 with TRBJ2-1; maybe TRBD2 (5 bases). Germline assignment: CDR1 SGHRS and CDR2 YFSETQ. The CDR3 totals 13 residues. The V gene lost 3 bases and the J gene lost 8 bases, with 12 bases spanning the gap. The CDR3 sequence is CASSSDTRYEQFF. The CDR3 coding sequence is TGCGCCAGCAGCTCAGATACTAGGTATGAGCAGTTCTTC.

As regards this clone: The sample contains more than one DNA sequence encoding this CDR3. V is TRBV18 and J is TRBJ2-3, with TRBD2 matching over 7 bases. CDR1 KGHSH and CDR2 LQKENI come from the germline V gene. The CDR3 has 15 amino acids. The junction had 5 bases not matched to a gene; V was cut back by 2 bases and J by 3 bases. Here the CDR3 DNA reads TGTGCCAGCTCACCAGCCGGGCGGGGGACAGATACGCAGTATTTT. Protein sequence: CASSPAGRGTDTQYF.

The chain employs TRBV6-6 and TRBJ2-5; TRBD2 is a possible D gene (6 bases). This CDR3 spans 16 amino acids. Germline V gene data show CDR1 as MNHNY and CDR2 as SVGAGI (reference sequence). The V end was cut by 6 bases, the J end by 3 bases, with 20 bases between. CDR3 in DNA: TGTGCCAGCAGCCGCGCGTCGGGACTCGGGGAAGAGACCCAGTACTTC. It codes for CASSRASGLGEETQYF.

This clone was observed a single time. The chain employs TRBV28 and TRBJ1-5; TRBD1 matches 10 bases. Looked up from germline, CDR1 is MDHEN and CDR2 is SYDVKM. V was clipped by 6 bases and J by 11 bases; unmatched bases: 10. The CDR3 has 14 amino acids. The chain's CDR3 is CASRPDRGRGAQHF. Here the CDR3 DNA reads TGTGCCAGCAGGCCCGACAGGGGGCGAGGGGCCCAGCATTTT.

V and J are TRBV2 and TRBJ1-5; D is possibly TRBD1 (6 bases). The CDR3 runs 14 residues. V was pared by 8 bases and J by 1 base, with 12 bases between. Germline V gene lookup returns CDR1 SNHLY and CDR2 FYNNEI. CDR3 protein: CASAGARSNQPQHF. CDR3 in DNA: TGTGCCAGCGCGGGGGCGCGCAGCAATCAGCCCCAGCATTTT. The full variable domain, with the rest looked up from reference TRBV2 and TRBJ1-5, is EPEVTQTPSHQVTQMGQEVILRCVPISNHLYFYWYRQILGQKVEFLVSFYNNEISEKSEIFDDQFSVERPDGSNFTLKIRSTKLEDSAMYFCASAGARSNQPQHFGDGTRLSIL.

J is TRBJ2-2 and V is TRBV5-1; no reliable D call. The CDR3 consists of 13 residues. V was clipped by 3 bases and J by 1 base, with 4 bases between them. Germline assignment: CDR1 SGHRS and CDR2 YFSETQ. CDR3 DNA: TGCGCCAGCAGCTCCGGGAACACCGGGGAGCTGTTTTTT. Translated, it gives CASSSGNTGELFF.